The 22 T cell receptor beta chains given below trace back to one sample, sequenced in a study of radiation and T cells in renal cell carcinoma. The method was immunoSEQ multiplex PCR; TCRdb's version includes in-frame clones alone and lacks a portion of them. The sample holds over 90,000 clones, 84% seen once. The time point is: blood 4 weeks post-SBRT, at nephrectomy. Indicated treatment: 15 Gy SBRT to primary tumor, nephrectomy 4 weeks later. The sequencing used blood, collected from a patient whose treatment included radiotherapy and nephrectomy. The source of these receptors is a man in his 60s with renal cell carcinoma.

This clone appeared once. The chain carries TRBV27 and TRBJ2-7, with TRBD1 identical over 7 bases. Trimming cost V 4 bases and J 11 bases; bases outside gene matches: 8. The length of the CDR3 is 12 residues. CDR1 and CDR2 (germline): MNHEY, SMNVEV (reference sequence). CDR3 region: CASSSGDQGEYF. CDR3 coding DNA: TGTGCCAGCAGTTCTGGGGACCAGGGGGAGTACTTC.

V usage is TRBV11-3 and J usage is TRBJ2-5; 10 bases agree with TRBD2. Per germline, CDR1 SGHNT and CDR2 YENEEA. The V and J ends lost 3 bases and 2 bases, in that order; junction bases with no gene match: 0. The CDR3 has 14 residues. As DNA, the CDR3 is TGTGCCAGCAGCTTGACTAGCGGGCAAGAGACCCAGTACTTC. As protein: CASSLTSGQETQYF.

The rearrangement joins TRBV5-6 to TRBJ2-1; TRBD2 is a possible D gene (5 bases). This CDR3 has 15 amino acids. Germline values: CDR1 SGHDT, CDR2 YYEEEE. Trimming removed 0 bases from V and 7 bases from J, with 14 bases in between. The CDR3 here is CASSLGAASWNEQFF. The CDR3 DNA is TGTGCCAGCAGCTTGGGAGCGGCCAGTTGGAATGAGCAGTTCTTC.

The CDR3 nucleotides read TGTGCCAGCTCAACGAACTCGGGACAGACCTACAATGAGCAGTTCTTC. Translation: CASSTNSGQTYNEQFF. The J gene is TRBJ2-1, the V gene TRBV18; 7 bases are shared with TRBD1. The CDR3 runs to 16 residues. The germline V gene has CDR1 KGHSH and CDR2 LQKENI. The V and J ends lost 5 bases and 2 bases, in that order; junction bases with no gene match: 9.

There are a few counts of this clone. The genes are TRBV19 and TRBJ2-5, with D hard to call. CDR1 LNHDA and CDR2 SQIVND come from the germline V gene (reference sequence). V gave up 0 bases and J gave up 2 bases, with 1 base separating them. The CDR3 is made up of 12 amino acids. In nucleotides, the CDR3 is TGTGCCAGTAGTATAGATCAAGAGACCCAGTACTTC. It translates to CASSIDQETQYF.

V is TRBV7-2 and J is TRBJ2-7; 9 bases line up with TRBD1. This CDR3 has 15 residues. CDR1 SGHTA and CDR2 FQGNSA come from the germline V gene. Trimming took 5 bases from V and 5 from J; bases not matched to a gene: 10. The CDR3 DNA reads TGTGCCAGCAGCCCATCCCCGGGACAGGGAAACGAGCAGTACTTC. Residues: CASSPSPGQGNEQYF.

The J gene is TRBJ2-7, the V gene TRBV28, with no clear D. Between the trimmed V and J ends, which lost 2 bases and 6 bases, there was a span of 8 bases. The CDR3 spans 12 residues. Germline CDR1 reads MDHEN; CDR2 reads SYDVKM. In nucleotides, the CDR3 is TGTGCCAGCAGTTTAGGGCCCCGCGAGCAGTACTTC. This gives the protein CASSLGPREQYF.

The chain combines TRBV5-1 with TRBJ2-2; no firm D call. The CDR3 length is 14 residues. CDR1 is SGHRS, CDR2 YFSETQ, per germline. The germline V and J ends were trimmed by 0 bases and 2 bases, with 5 bases remaining between them. CDR3 coding DNA: TGCGCCAGCAGCTTGGACTCTAACACCGGGGAGCTGTTTTTT. Translation gives CASSLDSNTGELFF.

This clone was observed once. The chain has TRBV27 and TRBJ2-2; TRBD2 aligns across 9 bases. V was clipped by 2 bases and J by 7 bases; unmatched bases: 5. The CDR3 consists of 15 residues. In germline, CDR1 is MNHEY, CDR2 SMNVEV (reference sequence). The CDR3 sequence is CASSLQSGRIGELFF. In DNA, the CDR3 is TGTGCCAGCAGTTTACAAAGCGGGAGGATCGGGGAGCTGTTTTTT.

The chain joins TRBV4-3 to TRBJ2-2; TRBD1 is a possible D gene (5 bases). V lost 0 bases and J 0 bases, leaving 11 bases between the germline ends. CDR1 is LGHNA, CDR2 YSLEER, per germline. The CDR3 sequence is 17 residues long. CDR3 residues: CASSQDLSRANTGELFF. The CDR3 DNA is TGCGCCAGCAGCCAAGATCTGAGCAGGGCGAACACCGGGGAGCTGTTTTTT.

This chain uses TRBV7-9 with TRBJ1-6; D remains unclear. Trimming removed 6 bases at V and 7 bases at J, with 13 bases between. This CDR3 comprises 14 residues. CDR1 and CDR2 (germline): SEHNR, FQNEAQ (reference sequence). DNA of the CDR3: TGTGCCAGCAGACCGACCGCCCCGAATTCACCCCTCCACTTT. It specifies CASRPTAPNSPLHF. The variable domain in full, completed from reference TRBV7-9 and TRBJ1-6, reads DTGVSQNPRHKITKRGQNVTFRCDPISEHNRLYWYRQTLGQGPEFLTYFQNEAQLEKSRLLSDRFSAERPKGSFSTLEIQRTEQGDSAMYLCASRPTAPNSPLHFGNGTRLTVT.

The rearrangement joins TRBV28 to TRBJ1-5; the D gene is possibly TRBD1 (5 bases). V lost 5 bases, J lost 7 bases, and 15 bases lay in between. Germline values: CDR1 MDHEN, CDR2 SYDVKM. This CDR3 region has 14 residues. The CDR3 DNA sequence: TGTGCCAGCAGTCCCCCCGGGGGGAGACAGCCCCAGCATTTT. Its translation is CASSPPGGRQPQHF.

V usage is TRBV4-2 and J usage is TRBJ2-1, with 9 bases fitting TRBD2. V shed 5 bases and J 4 bases; nucleotides not matched to a gene: 3. CDR1 LGHNA and CDR2 YNFKEQ come from the germline V gene. CDR3 length: 14 residues. Here the CDR3 DNA reads TGTGCCAGCAGCGAAGGACTAGCGTACAATGAGCAGTTCTTC. Protein: CASSEGLAYNEQFF.

The V gene is TRBV5-5, the J gene TRBJ2-2; no clear D. In germline, CDR1 is SGHKS, CDR2 YYEKEE (reference sequence). The length of the CDR3 is 16 residues. The V end was cut by 4 bases, the J end by 2 bases, with 15 bases between. This CDR3 reads CASSQLGDRNTGELFF. CDR3 nucleotide sequence: TGTGCCAGCAGCCAACTTGGGGATCGCAACACCGGGGAGCTGTTTTTT.

This clone was detected only once. This chain uses TRBV15 with TRBJ1-2; 12 bases match TRBD1. Per germline, CDR1 LNHNV and CDR2 YYDKDF (reference sequence). V shed 3 bases, J shed 6 bases, and the junction held 5 bases outside the gene matches. This CDR3 region has 15 residues. For the CDR3, the DNA is TGTGCCACCAGCAGTCCGGGACAGGGGGCGAATGGCTACACCTTC. Residues: CATSSPGQGANGYTF.

The chain is built from TRBV7-2 and TRBJ2-7; D is undetermined. V shed 1 base and J shed 1 base, with 5 bases lying between them. The CDR3 consists of 13 residues. Germline loops: CDR1 SGHTA, CDR2 FQGNSA. CDR3 amino acids: CASSLGLSYEQYF. In DNA form, the CDR3 reads TGTGCCAGCAGCTTAGGACTGTCCTACGAGCAGTACTTC.

V and J are TRBV19 and TRBJ2-1, with 9 bases matching TRBD1. The CDR3 sequence is 11 residues long. J gave up 15 bases and V 6 bases, and 6 bases lay outside the gene matches. Germline V lookup: CDR1 LNHDA, CDR2 SQIVND (reference sequence). The CDR3 sequence: CASRSGTGLFF. The CDR3 DNA sequence: TGTGCCAGTAGGTCCGGGACAGGGCTGTTCTTC.

CDR3 residues: CSVEQLYGYTF. In DNA form, the CDR3 reads TGCAGCGTTGAACAGCTTTATGGCTACACCTTC. The chain uses TRBV29-1 and TRBJ1-2; D is ambiguous. CDR1 is SQVTM, CDR2 ANQGSEA, per germline. The V end lost 2 bases, the J end lost 5 bases, and 6 bases lay between the germline ends. This CDR3 is 11 amino acids long.

The chain has TRBV7-2 and TRBJ1-5, with a tentative D call TRBD1 (6 bases). Trimming removed 5 bases from V and 4 bases from J, with 15 bases in between. This CDR3 is built from 15 residues. Germline V CDR1 and CDR2: SGHTA, FQGNSA. This CDR3 reads CASSPYRTANQPQHF. CDR3 DNA sequence: TGTGCCAGCAGCCCCTACCGGACAGCAAATCAGCCCCAGCATTTT. Looking up the rest from reference TRBV7-2 and TRBJ1-5 gives the full variable domain: GAGVSQSPSNKVTEKGKDVELRCDPISGHTALYWYRQSLGQGLEFLIYFQGNSAPDKSGLPSDRFSAERTGGSVSTLTIQRTQQEDSAVYLCASSPYRTANQPQHFGDGTRLSIL.

The chain has TRBV6-5 and TRBJ1-2; TRBD1 is a possible D gene (5 bases). CDR1 MNHEY and CDR2 SVGAGI come from the germline V gene. The germline V and J ends were trimmed by 5 bases and 3 bases, with 10 bases remaining between them. The CDR3 contains 13 residues. The CDR3 DNA follows: TGTGCCAGCAGTAGCACAGGTGACTATGGCTACACCTTC. This sequence encodes CASSSTGDYGYTF.

The chain joins TRBV5-1 to TRBJ2-7; 9 bases map to TRBD1. Germline CDR1 SGHRS, CDR2 YFSETQ. J was trimmed by 6 bases and V by 0 bases; bases with no gene match: 7. The CDR3 sequence is 15 residues long. CDR3 sequence (DNA): TGCGCCAGCAGCTTGGGGACAGGGGCGCCGTCCGAGCAGTACTTC. It is translated as CASSLGTGAPSEQYF.

The chain uses TRBV6-5 and TRBJ1-5; D remains unclear. V lost 2 bases and J lost 2, with 4 bases in between. The CDR3 extends over 13 amino acids. Germline V CDR1 and CDR2: MNHEY, SVGAGI. CDR3 bases: TGTGCCAGCAGTTACGGACGCAATCAGCCCCAGCATTTT. Translated: CASSYGRNQPQHF.